This T cell receptor beta chain was sequenced during a study of T-cell reconstitution after alpha-beta-depleted transplantation in children. Preparation of the TCRbeta library involved a method that used unique molecular identifiers. TCRdb re-derived calls from the PCR reads in MiXCR, one entry per CDR3 protein. The sample yields 780,000 or so distinct CDR3 sequences, roughly 16% seen once. V was pared by 4 bases and J by 2 bases, with 3 bases of the junction left unmatched. Germline CDR1 SEHNR, CDR2 FQNEAQ (reference sequence). The CDR3 has 15 amino acids. This clonotype was seen a handful of times. Specimen: PBMCs, mostly from graft donor cells, collected 360 days after TCRalphabeta/CD19-depleted stem cell transplant. This receptor was obtained from a male patient between 10 and 17 years old who had a stem cell transplant for acute lymphoblastic leukemia, so the T cells may come from the graft donor. This chain connects TRBV7-9 to TRBJ1-4; 8 positions match TRBD1. The DNA of the CDR3 is TGTGCCAGCAGCTCGACAGGGGATACTAATGAAAAACTGTTTTTT. Amino acid sequence: CASSSTGDTNEKLFF.